Listed below are T cell receptor beta chains from one sample, sequenced in a study of blood T cell repertoires in COVID-19. Profiling relied on immunoSEQ multiplex PCR, and the TCRdb table lists in-frame clones only, not all of them. The profile shows a few hundred thousand clones, around 89% of them singletons. The sequenced material came from peripheral blood. The receptors come from a man aged 25 to 40 with acute or convalescent COVID-19. Both conserved end residues are part of each CDR3. D genes are given only for firm matches. Clone sizes are given selectively: once, few, many, or a class where the clone is expanded.

V gene	D gene	clone size	J gene	CDR3 DNA	CDR3 protein
TRBV11-2	TRBD1	once	TRBJ1-5	TGTGCCAGCAGCCAAACAGGGGCTCCCAATCAGCCCCAGCATTTT	CASSQTGAPNQPQHF
TRBV6-5	.	.	TRBJ2-7	TGTGCCAGCAGTTCGACTATCCAATACGAGCAGTACTTC	CASSSTIQYEQYF
TRBV28	TRBD2	.	TRBJ2-7	TGTGCCAGCACCCAGGGGCTAGCGGGACCCTACGAGCAGTACTTC	CASTQGLAGPYEQYF
TRBV5-1	.	.	TRBJ2-1	TGCGCCAGCAGCTCTGAGGGGGAGCCCTCCTACAATGAGCAGTTCTTC	CASSSEGEPSYNEQFF
TRBV7-9	TRBD2	.	TRBJ2-7	TGTGCCAGCAGGGAGCGGGAGTCTAACGAGCAGTACTTC	CASRERESNEQYF
TRBV2	TRBD1	.	TRBJ1-2	TGTGCCAGCAACAGAGACAGGGTGGACTATGGCTACACCTTC	CASNRDRVDYGYTF
TRBV18	TRBD2	.	TRBJ2-3	TGTGCCAGCTCACCACTGGGAGAGGTAGCGGGTGTTCGTAGCACAGATACGCAGTATTTT	CASSPLGEVAGVRSTDTQYF
TRBV13	.	.	TRBJ1-6	TGTGCCAGCAGCTTCGGGGTTTCACCCCTCCACTTT	CASSFGVSPLHF
TRBV6-5	TRBD2	.	TRBJ2-5	TGTGCCAGCAGTTACTCGGCTAGCGGGGGGAAAGAGACCCAGTACTTC	CASSYSASGGKETQYF
TRBV7-2	.	.	TRBJ1-4	TGTGCCAGCAGTGCGGGGACTAATGAAAAACTGTTTTTT	CASSAGTNEKLFF
TRBV1	.	.	TRBJ1-3	TGCACCAGCAGCCAAGATAGCGCAGCCTCTGGAAACACCATATATTTT	CTSSQDSAASGNTIYF
TRBV5-5	.	.	TRBJ2-2	TGTGCCAGCAATGAGTGGGCCCTTCCAACCGGGGAGCTGTTTTTT	CASNEWALPTGELFF
TRBV27	TRBD1	.	TRBJ2-1	TGTGCCAGCACAACCCGGACAGGGAACAATGAGCAGTTCTTC	CASTTRTGNNEQFF
TRBV28	TRBD1	.	TRBJ1-2	TGTGCCAGCAGTCCGGACAGGGAACTATTTCGATATGGCTACACCTTC	CASSPDRELFRYGYTF
TRBV3-1/TRBV3-2	TRBD2	once	TRBJ2-7	TGTGCCAGCAGCCAAGCTAGCGGGGGGTCCGAGCAGTACTTC	CASSQASGGSEQYF
TRBV19	TRBD1	.	TRBJ2-3	TGTGCCAGTAGTTCCAGGGGGCAGTGGATGAATACGCAGTATTTT	CASSSRGQWMNTQYF
TRBV6-6	TRBD1	.	TRBJ1-5	TGTGCCAGCACCAGATTACAGGGGGAGCAGCCCCAGCATTTT	CASTRLQGEQPQHF
TRBV5-1	TRBD2	.	TRBJ2-1	TGCGCCAGCAGCTTGGCGGTACCGGGACTAGCGGACTACAATGAGCAGTTCTTC	CASSLAVPGLADYNEQFF
TRBV6-5	TRBD2	.	TRBJ2-3	TGTGCCAGCAAAGCGGGGGGCATAGGAACAGATACGCAGTATTTT	CASKAGGIGTDTQYF
TRBV23-1	.	.	TRBJ2-5	TGCGCCAGCATGACCCCACAGGGCCCCCAAGAGACCCAGTACTTC	CASMTPQGPQETQYF
TRBV4-1	TRBD1	.	TRBJ1-6	TGCGCCAGCAGCCCCGTCGACAGGGACTCACCCCTCCACTTT	CASSPVDRDSPLHF
TRBV7-9	.	.	TRBJ2-7	TGTGCCAGCAGCTTCAGGGAGGAAGGCACCTACGAGCAGTACTTC	CASSFREEGTYEQYF
TRBV6-5	.	.	TRBJ2-1	TGTGCCAGCAGAACGGGAAGCTCCTACAATGAGCAGTTCTTC	CASRTGSSYNEQFF
TRBV7-7	.	.	TRBJ2-7	TGTGCTAGCAGCTTTCGGACTGGAAACTACGAGCAGTACTTC	CASSFRTGNYEQYF
TRBV6-5	TRBD2	.	TRBJ2-7	TGTGCCAGCAGTCACCCTAGCGGGTCCTCCTACGAGCAGTACTTC	CASSHPSGSSYEQYF
TRBV6-5	.	.	TRBJ2-2	TGTGCCAGCAGTAAACGACAGAACACCGGGGAGCTGTTTTTT	CASSKRQNTGELFF
TRBV4-1	.	.	TRBJ2-1	TGCGCCAGCAGCCAAGGAAGTGGAGGGACGTTCTTC	CASSQGSGGTFF
TRBV27	.	.	TRBJ2-3	TGTGCCAGCAGCTCCCTAGGAAAAGATACGCAGTATTTT	CASSSLGKDTQYF
TRBV28	.	few	TRBJ1-1	TGTGCCAGCAGTTTACAGGGGACTGAAGCTTTCTTT	CASSLQGTEAFF
TRBV5-5	.	.	TRBJ2-7	TGTGCCAGCAGCTTGGTCCAGGGTATTGGCCACGAGCAGTACTTC	CASSLVQGIGHEQYF
TRBV27	.	once	TRBJ1-1	TGTGCCAGCAGTTCAAGGGGGGGTCTATTTGGGAACACTGAAGCTTTCTTT	CASSSRGGLFGNTEAFF
TRBV29-1	.	.	TRBJ1-1	TGCAGCGTTGTTGAGTTCCGGGACACTGAAGCTTTCTTT	CSVVEFRDTEAFF
TRBV27	TRBD1	.	TRBJ1-1	TGTGCCAGCAGTTTGGGAGACAGGGCGTACACTGAAGCTTTCTTT	CASSLGDRAYTEAFF
TRBV4-1	TRBD1	once	TRBJ1-2	TGCGCCAGCAGCCAAACGACAGGGAACTATGGCTACACCTTC	CASSQTTGNYGYTF
TRBV7-3	TRBD2	.	TRBJ2-7	TGTGCCAGCAGCGTAACTAGCGGGAGTTGGTACGAGCAGTACTTC	CASSVTSGSWYEQYF
TRBV6-4	TRBD1	.	TRBJ2-3	TGTGCCAGCAGTGACTCGAAGGGGGCCACGCAGTATTTT	CASSDSKGATQYF
TRBV11-2	TRBD1	.	TRBJ1-6	TGTGCCAGCAATCGACAGGGGGTTAATTCACCCCTCCACTTT	CASNRQGVNSPLHF
TRBV19	.	.	TRBJ1-6	TGTGCCAGTACGAGGGGGACTAACTATAATTCACCCCTCCACTTT	CASTRGTNYNSPLHF
TRBV23-1	TRBD2	.	TRBJ2-5	TGCGCCAGCAGTCTTCCTTCGGCGGGGGGCCGGGGAGAGACCCAGTACTTC	CASSLPSAGGRGETQYF
TRBV3-1/TRBV3-2	.	.	TRBJ1-2	TGTGCCAGCAGCCAAAGAGGGACTCGAGGCTATGGCTACACCTTC	CASSQRGTRGYGYTF
TRBV11-3	TRBD2	.	TRBJ2-1	TGTGCCAGCAGCGCAGACGGCGGGAGCTACAATGAGCAGTTCTTC	CASSADGGSYNEQFF
TRBV6-6	TRBD1	.	TRBJ2-7	TGTGCCAGCCTGGACAGGAAGTACGAGCAGTACTTC	CASLDRKYEQYF
TRBV5-8	.	.	TRBJ1-5	TGTGCCAGCAGCTCCTGGGCAGGGGCTAGGGATCAGCCCCAGCATTTT	CASSSWAGARDQPQHF
TRBV9	.	.	TRBJ1-3	TGTGCCAGCAGCGAGACAACGGGAAACACCATATATTTT	CASSETTGNTIYF
TRBV7-9	TRBD2	.	TRBJ2-5	TGTGCCAGCAGCTTAGTCCCAGCGGGGGGAGAGACCCAGTACTTC	CASSLVPAGGETQYF
TRBV28	.	.	TRBJ1-6	TGTGCCAGCAGTCCCAGGGTTAGCTCCTATAATTCACCCCTCCACTTT	CASSPRVSSYNSPLHF
TRBV5-4	.	.	TRBJ1-2	TGTGCCAGCAGCAAACCTGGGGGGTTCGGCTATGGCTACACCTTC	CASSKPGGFGYGYTF
TRBV2	.	.	TRBJ2-7	TGTGCCAGCAGTCTTCAGGGGTACGAGCAGTACTTC	CASSLQGYEQYF
TRBV11-2	TRBD2	.	TRBJ2-1	TGTGCCAGCAGCCGACTAGCCGTATCGTACAATGAGCAGTTCTTC	CASSRLAVSYNEQFF
TRBV10-3	TRBD1	few	TRBJ1-3	TGTGCCATCAAGATGGGACAGGCGGAAAACACCATATATTTT	CAIKMGQAENTIYF
TRBV30	TRBD1	.	TRBJ1-1	TGTGCCTGGAGTCCAAACAGGGGGGTTCTGAACACTGAAGCTTTCTTT	CAWSPNRGVLNTEAFF
TRBV11-2	.	.	TRBJ1-1	TGTGCCAGCAGCTCAGGGTTGAACACTGAAGCTTTCTTT	CASSSGLNTEAFF
TRBV10-3	.	few	TRBJ1-1	TGTGCCATCAGTACAACAGGGTCGGATACTGAAGCTTTCTTT	CAISTTGSDTEAFF